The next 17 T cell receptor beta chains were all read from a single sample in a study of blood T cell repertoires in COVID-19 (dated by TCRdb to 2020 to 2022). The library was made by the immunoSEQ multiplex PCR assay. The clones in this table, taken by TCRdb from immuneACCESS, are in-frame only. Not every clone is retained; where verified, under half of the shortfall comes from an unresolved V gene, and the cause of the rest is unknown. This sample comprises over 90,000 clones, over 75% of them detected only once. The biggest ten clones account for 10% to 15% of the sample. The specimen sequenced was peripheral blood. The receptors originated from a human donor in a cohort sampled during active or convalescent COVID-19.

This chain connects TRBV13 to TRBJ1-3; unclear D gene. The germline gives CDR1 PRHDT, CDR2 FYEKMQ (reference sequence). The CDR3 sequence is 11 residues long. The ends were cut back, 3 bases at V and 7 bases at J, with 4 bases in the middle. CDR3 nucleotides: TGTGCCAGCAGCTTCAGGAACACCATATATTTT. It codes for CASSFRNTIYF.

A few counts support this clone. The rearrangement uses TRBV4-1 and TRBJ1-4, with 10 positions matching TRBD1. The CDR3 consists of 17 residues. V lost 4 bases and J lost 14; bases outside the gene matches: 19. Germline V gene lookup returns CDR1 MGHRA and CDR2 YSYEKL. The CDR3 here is CASSRSSTGGGISKLFF. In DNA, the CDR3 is TGCGCCAGCAGCCGCTCCTCGACAGGGGGCGGAATCTCGAAGCTGTTTTTT.

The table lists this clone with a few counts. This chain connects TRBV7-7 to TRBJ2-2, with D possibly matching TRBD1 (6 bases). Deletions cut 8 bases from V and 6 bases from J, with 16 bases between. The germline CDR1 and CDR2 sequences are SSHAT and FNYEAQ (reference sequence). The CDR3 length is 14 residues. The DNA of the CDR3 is TGTGCCAGCTCCGGGACACAACGGGCCGGGGAGCTGTTTTTT. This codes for CASSGTQRAGELFF.

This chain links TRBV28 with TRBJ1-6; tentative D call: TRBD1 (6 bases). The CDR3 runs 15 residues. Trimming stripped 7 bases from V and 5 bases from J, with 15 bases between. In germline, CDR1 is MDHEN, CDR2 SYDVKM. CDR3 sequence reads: CASIFVGANNSPLHF. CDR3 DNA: TGTGCCAGCATCTTCGTGGGGGCAAATAATTCACCCCTCCACTTT. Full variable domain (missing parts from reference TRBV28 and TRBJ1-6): DVKVTQSSRYLVKRTGEKVFLECVQDMDHENMFWYRQDPGLGLRLIYFSYDVKMKEKGDIPEGYSVSREKKERFSLILESASTNQTSMYLCASIFVGANNSPLHFGNGTRLTVT.

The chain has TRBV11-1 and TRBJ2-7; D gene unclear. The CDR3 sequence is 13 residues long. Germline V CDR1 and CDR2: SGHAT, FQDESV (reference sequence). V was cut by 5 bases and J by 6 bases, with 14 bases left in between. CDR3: CASSRGRLSEQYF. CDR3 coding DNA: TGTGCCAGCAGCAGAGGCAGACTGAGCGAGCAGTACTTC.

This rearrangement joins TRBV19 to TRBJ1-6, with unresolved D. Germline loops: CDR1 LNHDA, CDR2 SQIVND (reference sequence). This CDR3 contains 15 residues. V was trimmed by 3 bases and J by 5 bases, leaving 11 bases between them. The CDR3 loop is CASSISSGNNSPLHF. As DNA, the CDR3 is TGTGCCAGTAGTATCTCATCCGGGAATAATTCACCCCTCCACTTT. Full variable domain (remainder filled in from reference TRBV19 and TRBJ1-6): DGGITQSPKYLFRKEGQNVTLSCEQNLNHDAMYWYRQDPGQGLRLIYYSQIVNDFQKGDIAEGYSVSREKKESFPLTVTSAQKNPTAFYLCASSISSGNNSPLHFGNGTRLTVT.

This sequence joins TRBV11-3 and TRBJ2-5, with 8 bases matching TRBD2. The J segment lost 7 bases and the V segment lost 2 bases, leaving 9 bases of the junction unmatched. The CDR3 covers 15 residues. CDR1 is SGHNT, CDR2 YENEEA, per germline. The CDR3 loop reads CASSLTGLGLGTQYF. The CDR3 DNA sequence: TGTGCCAGCAGCTTAACGGGACTAGGCCTCGGGACCCAGTACTTC.

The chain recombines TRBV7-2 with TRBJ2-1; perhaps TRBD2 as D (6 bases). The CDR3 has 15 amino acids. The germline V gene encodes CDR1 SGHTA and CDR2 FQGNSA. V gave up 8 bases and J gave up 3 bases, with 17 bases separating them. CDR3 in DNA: TGTGCCAGCCGGTCCGGGGGACTTATCTACAATGAGCAGTTCTTC. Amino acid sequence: CASRSGGLIYNEQFF.

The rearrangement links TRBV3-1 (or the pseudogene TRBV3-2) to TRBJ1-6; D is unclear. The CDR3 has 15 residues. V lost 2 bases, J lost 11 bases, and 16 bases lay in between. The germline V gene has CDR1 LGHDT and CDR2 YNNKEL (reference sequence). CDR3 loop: CASSQFEGGVAPLHF. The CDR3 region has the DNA TGTGCCAGCAGCCAATTTGAGGGCGGGGTAGCACCCCTCCACTTT.

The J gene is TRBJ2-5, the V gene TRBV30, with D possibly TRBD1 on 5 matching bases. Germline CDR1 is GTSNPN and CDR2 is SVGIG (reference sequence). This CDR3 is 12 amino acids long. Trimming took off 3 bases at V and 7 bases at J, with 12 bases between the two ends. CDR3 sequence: CAWRAGPGTQYF. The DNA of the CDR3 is TGTGCCTGGAGAGCAGGGCCGGGGACCCAGTACTTC.

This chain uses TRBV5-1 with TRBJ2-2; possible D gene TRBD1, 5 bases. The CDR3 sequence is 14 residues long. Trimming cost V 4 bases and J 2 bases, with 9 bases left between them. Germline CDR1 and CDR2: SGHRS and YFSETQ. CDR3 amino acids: CASSMTANTGELFF. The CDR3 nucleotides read TGCGCCAGCAGCATGACAGCAAACACCGGGGAGCTGTTTTTT.

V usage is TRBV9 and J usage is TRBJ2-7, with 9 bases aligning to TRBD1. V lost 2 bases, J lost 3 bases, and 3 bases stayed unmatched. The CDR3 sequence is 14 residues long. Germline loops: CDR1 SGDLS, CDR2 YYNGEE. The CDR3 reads CASSVTGQGYEQYF. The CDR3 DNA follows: TGTGCCAGCAGCGTCACGGGACAGGGCTACGAGCAGTACTTC.

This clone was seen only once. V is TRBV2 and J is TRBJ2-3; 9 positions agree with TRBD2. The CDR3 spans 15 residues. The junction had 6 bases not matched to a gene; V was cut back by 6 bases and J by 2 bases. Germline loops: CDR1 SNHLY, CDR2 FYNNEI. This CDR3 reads CASSRLAANTDTQYF. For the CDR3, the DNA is TGTGCCAGCAGCCGACTAGCGGCTAACACAGATACGCAGTATTTT.

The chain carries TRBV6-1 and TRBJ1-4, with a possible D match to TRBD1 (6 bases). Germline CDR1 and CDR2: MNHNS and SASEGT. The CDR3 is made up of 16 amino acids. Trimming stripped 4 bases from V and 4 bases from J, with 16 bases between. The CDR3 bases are TGTGCCAGCAGTGCATTTTTGGGGGCTAATAATGAAAAACTGTTTTTT. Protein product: CASSAFLGANNEKLFF.

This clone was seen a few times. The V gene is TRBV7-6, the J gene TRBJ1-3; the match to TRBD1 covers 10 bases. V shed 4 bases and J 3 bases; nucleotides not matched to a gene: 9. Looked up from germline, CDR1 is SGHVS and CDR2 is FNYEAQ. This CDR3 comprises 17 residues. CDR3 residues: CASSSLRQGAGGNTIYF. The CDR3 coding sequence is TGTGCCAGCAGCTCACTTAGACAGGGGGCCGGTGGAAACACCATATATTTT.

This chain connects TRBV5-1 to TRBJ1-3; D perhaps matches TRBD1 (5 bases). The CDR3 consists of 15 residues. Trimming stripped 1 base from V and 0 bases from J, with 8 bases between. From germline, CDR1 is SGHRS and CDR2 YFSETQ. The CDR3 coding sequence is TGCGCCAGCAGCTTGCAGGGTGGCTCTGGAAACACCATATATTTT. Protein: CASSLQGGSGNTIYF.

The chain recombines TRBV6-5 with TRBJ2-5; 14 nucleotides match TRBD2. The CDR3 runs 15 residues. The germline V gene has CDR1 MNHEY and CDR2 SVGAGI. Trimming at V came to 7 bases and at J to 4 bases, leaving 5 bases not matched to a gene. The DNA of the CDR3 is TGTGCCAGCACCAGACTAGCGGGGGGGCGAGAGACCCAGTACTTC. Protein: CASTRLAGGRETQYF.